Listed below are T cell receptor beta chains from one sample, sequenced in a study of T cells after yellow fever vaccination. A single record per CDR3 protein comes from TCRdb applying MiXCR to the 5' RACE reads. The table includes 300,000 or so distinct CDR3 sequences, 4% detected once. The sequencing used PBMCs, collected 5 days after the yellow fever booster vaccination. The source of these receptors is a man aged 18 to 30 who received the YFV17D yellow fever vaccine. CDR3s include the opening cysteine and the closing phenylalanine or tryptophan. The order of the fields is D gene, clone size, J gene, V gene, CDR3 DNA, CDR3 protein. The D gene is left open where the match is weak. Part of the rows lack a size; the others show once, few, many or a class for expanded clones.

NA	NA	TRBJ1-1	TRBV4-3	TGCGCCAGCAGCCAAGAACCGGGGATGCCGAACACTGAAGCTTTCTTT	CASSQEPGMPNTEAFF
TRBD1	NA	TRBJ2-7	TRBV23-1	TGCGCCAGCAGAGAGCGACGGACAGGAATCATCTACGAGCAGTACTTC	CASRERRTGIIYEQYF
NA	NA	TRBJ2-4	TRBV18	TGTGCCAGCTCACCAGAAACAGCCAAAAACATTCAGTACTTC	CASSPETAKNIQYF
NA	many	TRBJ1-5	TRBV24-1	TGTGCCACCAGTGATTCCCGAAGGGTTCCGCAGCCCCAGCATTTT	CATSDSRRVPQPQHF
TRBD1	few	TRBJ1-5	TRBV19	TGTGCCATCCCTAGACAGGGATATCAGCCCCAGCATTTT	CAIPRQGYQPQHF
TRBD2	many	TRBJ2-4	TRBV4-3	TGCGCCAGCAGCCTCGGGGGGGCGGGCATTCAGTACTTC	CASSLGGAGIQYF
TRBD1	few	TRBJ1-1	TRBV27	TGTGCCAGCAGTTATTTGGACAGGGAGAACACTGAAGCTTTCTTT	CASSYLDRENTEAFF
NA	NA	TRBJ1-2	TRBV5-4	TGTGCCAGCTCCCCGGTCGGCAACTATGGCTACACCTTC	CASSPVGNYGYTF
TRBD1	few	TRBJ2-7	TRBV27	TGTGCCAGCAGTCCATCCCCGACAGGGAGCAACGAGCAGTACTTC	CASSPSPTGSNEQYF
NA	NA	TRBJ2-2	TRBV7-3	TGTGCCAGCAGTCAGGATAGCACCGGGGAGCTGTTTTTT	CASSQDSTGELFF
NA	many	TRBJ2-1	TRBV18	TGTGCCAGCTCACCACCCGACGGAAACTACAATGAGCAGTTCTTC	CASSPPDGNYNEQFF
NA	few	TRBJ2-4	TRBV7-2	TGTGCCAGCAGCCCCCCGCTACAGGGAGCCAAAAACATTCAGTACTTC	CASSPPLQGAKNIQYF
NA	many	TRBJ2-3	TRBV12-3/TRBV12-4	TGTGCCAGCAGGCCAAGCACAGATACGCAGTATTTT	CASRPSTDTQYF
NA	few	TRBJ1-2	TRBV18	TGTGCCAGCTCACCAAACCAGGGAGCCTACTATGGCTACACCTTC	CASSPNQGAYYGYTF
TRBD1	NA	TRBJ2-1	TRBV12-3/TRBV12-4	TGTGCCAGCAGCCCATCCGCTAACACAGGGGGCGATGAGCAGTTCTTC	CASSPSANTGGDEQFF
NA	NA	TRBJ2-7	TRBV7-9	TGTGCCAGCAGCTCCCCCCGGGGTCGGCTTGCCTACGAGCAGTACTTC	CASSSPRGRLAYEQYF
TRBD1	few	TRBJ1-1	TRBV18	TGTGCCAGCTCCCTCGGGACAGTTGAAGCTTTCTTT	CASSLGTVEAFF
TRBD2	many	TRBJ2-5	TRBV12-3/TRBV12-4	TGTGCCAGCAACCTAAGCGGGGGAGGAGAAGAGACCCAGTACTTC	CASNLSGGGEETQYF
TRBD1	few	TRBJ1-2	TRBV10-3	TGTGCCATCAGGACAGGGGTGGGCTATGGCTACACCTTC	CAIRTGVGYGYTF
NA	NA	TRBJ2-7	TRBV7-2	TGTGCCAGCAGTCATTCTGGGATCCCCAACTTCTACGAGCAGTACTTC	CASSHSGIPNFYEQYF
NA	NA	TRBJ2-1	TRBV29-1	TGCAGCGTTGAGAGCCAGGGTAGCTACAATGAGCAGTTCTTC	CSVESQGSYNEQFF
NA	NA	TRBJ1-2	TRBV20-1	TGCAGTGCTAGTGGGCAGGGACCCATCTATGGCTACACCTTC	CSASGQGPIYGYTF
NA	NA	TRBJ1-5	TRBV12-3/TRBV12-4	TGTGCCAGCAGTTTAAAGTCGGGGGGACAGCCCCAGCATTTT	CASSLKSGGQPQHF
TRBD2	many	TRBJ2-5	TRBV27	TGTGCCAGCAGCAGACTAGCGGGGTACCAAGAGACCCAGTACTTC	CASSRLAGYQETQYF
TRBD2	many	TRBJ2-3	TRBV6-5	TGTGCCAGCAGTTACTTGGGACTAGGGGGAGATACGCAGTATTTT	CASSYLGLGGDTQYF
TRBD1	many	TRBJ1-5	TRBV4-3	TGCGCCAGCAGCCCGACAGGGATTCAGCCCCAGCATTTT	CASSPTGIQPQHF
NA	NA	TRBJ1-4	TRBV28	TGTGCCAGTGAACTCCGACTCGGGCGGGAAAAACTGTTTTTT	CASELRLGREKLFF
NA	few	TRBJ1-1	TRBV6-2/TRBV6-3	TGTGCCAGCAGATGGGCTCCGGGGGTGAACACTGAAGCTTTCTTT	CASRWAPGVNTEAFF
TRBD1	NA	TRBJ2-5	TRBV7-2	TGTGCCAGCAGCACCCGACAGGGGGAGACCCAGTACTTC	CASSTRQGETQYF
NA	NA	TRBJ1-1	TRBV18	TGTGCCAGCTCACCATGGGGGTCGGACACTGAAGCTTTCTTT	CASSPWGSDTEAFF
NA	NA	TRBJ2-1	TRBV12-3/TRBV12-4	TGTGCCAGCAGTTTCGGGTCCCCGAACAATGAGCAGTTCTTC	CASSFGSPNNEQFF
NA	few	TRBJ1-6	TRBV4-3	TGCGCCAGCAGCAAGGACAGCTCCTATAATTCACCCCTCCACTTT	CASSKDSSYNSPLHF
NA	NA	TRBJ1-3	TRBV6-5	TGTGCCAGCGCTCAGGTCTCTGGAAACACCATATATTTT	CASAQVSGNTIYF
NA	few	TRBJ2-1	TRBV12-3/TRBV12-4	TGTGCCAGCAGATTTTCGACAGAACGGTACTACAATGAGCAGTTCTTC	CASRFSTERYYNEQFF
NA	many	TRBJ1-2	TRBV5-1	TGCGCCAGCAGCTTGAGGACGTACAACTATGGCTACACCTTC	CASSLRTYNYGYTF
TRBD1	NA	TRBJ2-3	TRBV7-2	TGTGCCAGCAGCCCCACAGGGGGCTACGATACGCAGTATTTT	CASSPTGGYDTQYF
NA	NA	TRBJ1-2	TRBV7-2	TGTGCCAGCAGAAACTCCCCCTCTAACTATGGCTACACCTTC	CASRNSPSNYGYTF
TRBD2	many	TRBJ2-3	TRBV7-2	TGTGCCAGCAGCTTAGCGGTGCGGGGGGGCGGGGATACGCAGTATTTT	CASSLAVRGGGDTQYF